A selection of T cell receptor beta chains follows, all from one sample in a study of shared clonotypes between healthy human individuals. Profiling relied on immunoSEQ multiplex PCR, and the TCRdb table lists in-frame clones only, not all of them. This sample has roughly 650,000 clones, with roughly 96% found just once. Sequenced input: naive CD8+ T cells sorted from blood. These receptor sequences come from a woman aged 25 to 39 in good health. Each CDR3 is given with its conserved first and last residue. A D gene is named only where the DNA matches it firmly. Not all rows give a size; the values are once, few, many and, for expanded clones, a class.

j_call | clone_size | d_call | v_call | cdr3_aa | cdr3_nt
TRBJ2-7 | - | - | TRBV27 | CASSSRWRTDVSYEQYF | TGTGCCAGCAGTTCCCGTTGGCGGACGGACGTCTCCTACGAGCAGTACTTC
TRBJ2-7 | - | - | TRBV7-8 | CASSSRTYYEQYF | TGTGCCAGCAGCTCCAGGACTTATTACGAGCAGTACTTC
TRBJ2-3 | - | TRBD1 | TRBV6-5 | CASSPDRATDTQYF | TGTGCCAGCAGTCCGGACAGGGCAACAGATACGCAGTATTTT
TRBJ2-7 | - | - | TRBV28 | CASTLRTRSYEQYF | TGTGCCAGCACGCTCCGGACGCGCTCCTACGAGCAGTACTTC
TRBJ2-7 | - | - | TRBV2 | CASSTTLRTVSYEQYF | TGTGCCAGCAGTACCACGTTACGGACCGTCTCCTACGAGCAGTACTTC
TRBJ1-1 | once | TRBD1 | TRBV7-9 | CASSFQDRGFDTEAFF | TGTGCCAGCAGCTTCCAGGACAGGGGGTTTGACACTGAAGCTTTCTTT
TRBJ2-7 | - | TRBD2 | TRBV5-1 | CASSLGSGPAYEQYF | TGCGCCAGCAGCTTGGGTAGCGGGCCCGCCTACGAGCAGTACTTC
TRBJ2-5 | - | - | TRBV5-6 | CASTAHQETQYF | TGTGCCAGCACCGCCCACCAAGAGACCCAGTACTTC
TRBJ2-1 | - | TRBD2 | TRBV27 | CATRMTSANEQFF | TGTGCCACGCGCATGACTAGCGCCAATGAGCAGTTCTTC
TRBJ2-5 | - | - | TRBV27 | CASSFIGAEGVRETQYF | TGTGCCAGCAGTTTTATTGGGGCTGAGGGCGTCAGGGAGACCCAGTACTTC
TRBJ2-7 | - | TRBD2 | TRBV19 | CAMLGLACLEQYF | TGTGCCATGTTGGGACTAGCCTGTCTGGAGCAGTACTTC
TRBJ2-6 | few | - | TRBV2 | CASSGSAGANVLTF | TGTGCCAGCAGTGGCTCAGCCGGGGCCAACGTCCTGACTTTC
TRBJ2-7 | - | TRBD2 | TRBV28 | CASTISGSSSYEQYF | TGTGCCAGCACAATAAGCGGGAGCAGCTCCTACGAGCAGTACTTC
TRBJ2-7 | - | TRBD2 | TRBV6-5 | CASSDFGGEQYF | TGTGCCAGCAGCGACTTCGGGGGGGAGCAGTACTTC
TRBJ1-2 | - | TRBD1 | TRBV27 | CASSATGGNAGYTF | TGTGCCAGCAGTGCCACAGGGGGAAATGCTGGCTACACCTTC
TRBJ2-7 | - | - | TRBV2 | CASSEMRNEQYF | TGTGCCAGCAGTGAAATGCGTAACGAGCAGTACTTC
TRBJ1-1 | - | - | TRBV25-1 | CASSDSTGATEAFF | TGTGCCAGCAGTGACAGCACCGGCGCCACTGAAGCTTTCTTT
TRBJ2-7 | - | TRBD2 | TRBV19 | CASSLAGGYEQYF | TGTGCCAGTAGCCTAGCGGGAGGGTACGAGCAGTACTTC
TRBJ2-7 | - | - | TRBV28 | CASIGRSSYEQYF | TGTGCCAGCATAGGGAGGAGCTCCTACGAGCAGTACTTC
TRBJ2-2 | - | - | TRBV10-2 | CASSVGLTGELFF | TGCGCCAGCAGTGTAGGTCTCACCGGGGAGCTGTTTTTT
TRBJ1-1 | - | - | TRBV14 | CASSRVENTEAFF | TGTGCCAGCAGTAGGGTCGAGAACACTGAAGCTTTCTTT
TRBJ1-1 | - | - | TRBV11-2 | CASSIWTEGGETEAFF | TGTGCCAGCAGCATTTGGACAGAGGGGGGGGAGACTGAAGCTTTCTTT
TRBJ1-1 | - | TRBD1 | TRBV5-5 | CASSSRTGSGTEAFF | TGTGCCAGCAGCTCCCGGACAGGGTCGGGCACTGAAGCTTTCTTT
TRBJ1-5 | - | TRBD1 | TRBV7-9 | CASSLGQGGQPQHF | TGTGCCAGCAGCTTAGGACAGGGAGGCCAGCCCCAGCATTTT
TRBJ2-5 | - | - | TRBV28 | CASSAALEVETQYF | TGTGCCAGCAGTGCCGCCCTAGAGGTGGAGACCCAGTACTTC
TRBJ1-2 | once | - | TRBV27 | CASSLSGRDTGHGYTF | TGTGCCAGCAGTTTATCTGGTCGGGACACGGGCCATGGCTACACCTTC
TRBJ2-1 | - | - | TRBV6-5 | CASSYSTGTRNEQFF | TGTGCCAGCAGTTACTCGACCGGTACGCGCAATGAGCAGTTCTTC
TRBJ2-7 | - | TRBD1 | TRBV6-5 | CASQSRQGFYEQYF | TGTGCCAGCCAGTCCCGACAGGGGTTTTACGAGCAGTACTTC
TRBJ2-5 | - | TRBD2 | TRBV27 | CASTPRLAGAETQYF | TGTGCCAGCACTCCCAGACTAGCGGGAGCGGAGACCCAGTACTTC
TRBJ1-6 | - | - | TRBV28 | CASSYEGFGSPLHF | TGTGCCAGCAGTTATGAGGGTTTTGGGTCACCCCTCCACTTT
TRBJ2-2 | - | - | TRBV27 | CASSFGGRATGELFF | TGTGCCAGCAGTTTCGGGGGGCGGGCCACCGGGGAGCTGTTTTTT
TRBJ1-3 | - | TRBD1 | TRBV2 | CASSEDRGPGNTIYF | TGTGCCAGCAGTGAGGACAGGGGGCCTGGAAACACCATATATTTT
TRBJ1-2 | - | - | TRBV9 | CASSVARDTLHGYTF | TGTGCCAGCAGCGTAGCGAGGGACACTCTGCATGGCTACACCTTC
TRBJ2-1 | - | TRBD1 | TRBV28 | CASSRDPGQGDNEQFF | TGTGCCAGCAGCCGCGATCCGGGACAGGGGGACAATGAGCAGTTCTTC
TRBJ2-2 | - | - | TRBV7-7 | CASSLAGRGNTGELFF | TGTGCCAGCAGCTTAGCCGGCAGGGGCAATACCGGGGAGCTGTTTTTT
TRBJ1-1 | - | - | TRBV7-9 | CASSLGPSSMNTEAFF | TGTGCCAGCAGCTTAGGGCCCAGCAGCATGAACACTGAAGCTTTCTTT
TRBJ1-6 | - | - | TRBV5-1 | CASSLGGSSPLHF | TGCGCCAGCAGCTTGGGCGGGAGTTCACCCCTCCACTTT
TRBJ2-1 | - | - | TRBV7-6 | CASSFTGEGEQFF | TGTGCCAGCAGCTTTACAGGGGAGGGTGAGCAGTTCTTC
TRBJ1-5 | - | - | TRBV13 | CASSYRYSNQPQHF | TGTGCCAGCAGCTACCGGTATAGCAATCAGCCCCAGCATTTT
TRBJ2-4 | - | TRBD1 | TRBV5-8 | CASSLGQGEGNIQYF | TGTGCCAGCAGCTTGGGACAGGGTGAGGGAAACATTCAGTACTTC